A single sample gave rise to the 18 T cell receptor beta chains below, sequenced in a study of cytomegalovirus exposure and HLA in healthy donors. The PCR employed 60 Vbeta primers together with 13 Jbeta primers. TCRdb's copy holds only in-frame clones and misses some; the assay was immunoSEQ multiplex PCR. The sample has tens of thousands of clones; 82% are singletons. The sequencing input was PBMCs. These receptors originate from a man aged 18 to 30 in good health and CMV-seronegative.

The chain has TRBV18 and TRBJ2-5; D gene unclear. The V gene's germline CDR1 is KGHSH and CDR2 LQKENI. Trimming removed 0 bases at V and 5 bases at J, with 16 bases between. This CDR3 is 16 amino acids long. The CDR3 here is CASSPPIAYLFETQYF. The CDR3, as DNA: TGTGCCAGCTCACCACCGATAGCTTACCTTTTCGAGACCCAGTACTTC.

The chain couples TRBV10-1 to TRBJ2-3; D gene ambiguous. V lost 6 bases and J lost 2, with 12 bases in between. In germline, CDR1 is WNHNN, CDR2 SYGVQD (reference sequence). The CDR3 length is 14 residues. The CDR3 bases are TGCGCCAGCAGGGAGACTGCGGACACAGATACGCAGTATTTT. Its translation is CASRETADTDTQYF.

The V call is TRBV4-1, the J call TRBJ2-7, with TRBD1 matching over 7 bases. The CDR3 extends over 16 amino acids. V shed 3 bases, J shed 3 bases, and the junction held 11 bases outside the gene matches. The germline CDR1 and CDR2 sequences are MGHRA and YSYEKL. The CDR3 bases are TGCGCCAGCAGCCATCCAACCGGGACAGTTGACTACGAGCAGTACTTC. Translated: CASSHPTGTVDYEQYF.

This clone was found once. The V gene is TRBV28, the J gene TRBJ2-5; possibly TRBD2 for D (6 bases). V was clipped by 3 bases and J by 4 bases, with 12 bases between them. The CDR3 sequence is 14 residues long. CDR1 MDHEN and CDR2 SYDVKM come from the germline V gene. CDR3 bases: TGTGCCAGCAGTTTTTACGGGAGAGGAGAGACCCAGTACTTC. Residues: CASSFYGRGETQYF.

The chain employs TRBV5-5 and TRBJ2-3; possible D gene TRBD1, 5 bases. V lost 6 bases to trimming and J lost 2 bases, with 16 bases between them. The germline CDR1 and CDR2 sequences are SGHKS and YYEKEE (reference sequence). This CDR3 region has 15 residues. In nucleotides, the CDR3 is TGTGCCAGCACCAAGATTAGGGGAACCACAGATACGCAGTATTTT. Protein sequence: CASTKIRGTTDTQYF.

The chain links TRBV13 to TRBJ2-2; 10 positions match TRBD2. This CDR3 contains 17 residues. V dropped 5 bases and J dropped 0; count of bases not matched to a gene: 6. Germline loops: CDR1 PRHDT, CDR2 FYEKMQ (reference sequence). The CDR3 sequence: CASSLGLAATNTGELFF. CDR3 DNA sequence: TGTGCCAGCAGCCTTGGACTAGCGGCAACGAACACCGGGGAGCTGTTTTTT.

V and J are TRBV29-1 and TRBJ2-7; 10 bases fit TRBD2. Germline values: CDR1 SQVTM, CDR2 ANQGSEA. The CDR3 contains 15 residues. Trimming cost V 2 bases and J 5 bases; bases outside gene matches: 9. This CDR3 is CSVELSASGSNEQYF. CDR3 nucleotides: TGCAGCGTTGAACTCTCGGCTAGCGGGAGCAACGAGCAGTACTTC.

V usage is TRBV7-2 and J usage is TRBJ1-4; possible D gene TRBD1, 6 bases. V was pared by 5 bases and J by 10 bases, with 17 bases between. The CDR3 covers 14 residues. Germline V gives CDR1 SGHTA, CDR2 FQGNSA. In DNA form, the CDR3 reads TGTGCCAGCAGCCAGACAGGACGCGAGGGAAAACTGTTTTTT. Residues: CASSQTGREGKLFF.

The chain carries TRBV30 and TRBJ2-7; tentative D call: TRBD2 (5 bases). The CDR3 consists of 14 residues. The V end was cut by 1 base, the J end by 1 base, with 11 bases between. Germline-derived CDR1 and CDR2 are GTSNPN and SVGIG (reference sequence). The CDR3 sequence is CAWSGTLGSYEQYF. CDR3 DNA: TGTGCCTGGAGTGGGACTTTAGGGTCCTACGAGCAGTACTTC.

For the CDR3, the DNA is TGTGCCAGCAGCCAAGCTAGTTCACCCCTCCACTTT. This encodes CASSQASSPLHF. This chain uses TRBV4-2 with TRBJ1-6; D uncertain. This CDR3 is 12 amino acids long. Per the germline V gene, CDR1 is LGHNA and CDR2 is YNFKEQ. The V end lost 1 base, the J end lost 9 bases, and 4 bases lay between the germline ends.

CDR3 bases: TGTGCCAGCAGCTCAGACACGGCCTCCTATGGCTACACCTTC. Protein product: CASSSDTASYGYTF. The chain joins TRBV7-9 to TRBJ1-2, with no clear D. The CDR3 totals 14 residues. Trimming shortened V by 4 bases and J by 4 bases, and 13 bases separated the two germline ends. Looked up from germline, CDR1 is SEHNR and CDR2 is FQNEAQ (reference sequence).

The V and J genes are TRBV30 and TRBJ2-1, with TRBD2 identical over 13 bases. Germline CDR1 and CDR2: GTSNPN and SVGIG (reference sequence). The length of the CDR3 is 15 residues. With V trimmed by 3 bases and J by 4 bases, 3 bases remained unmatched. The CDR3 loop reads CAWRAGLAGYNEQFF. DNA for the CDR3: TGTGCCTGGAGAGCGGGACTAGCGGGATACAATGAGCAGTTCTTC.

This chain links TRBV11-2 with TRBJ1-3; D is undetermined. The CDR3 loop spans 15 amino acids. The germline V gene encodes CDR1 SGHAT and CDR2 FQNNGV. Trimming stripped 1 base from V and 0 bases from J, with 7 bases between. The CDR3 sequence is CASSLGRLSGNTIYF. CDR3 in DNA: TGTGCCAGCAGCTTAGGCAGACTCTCTGGAAACACCATATATTTT.

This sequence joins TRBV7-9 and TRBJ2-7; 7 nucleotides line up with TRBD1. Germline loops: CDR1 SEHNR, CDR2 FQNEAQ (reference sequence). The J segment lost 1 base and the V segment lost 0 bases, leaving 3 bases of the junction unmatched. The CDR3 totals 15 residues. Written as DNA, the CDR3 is TGTGCCAGCAGCTTAGCGGGACAGAGATCCTACGAGCAGTACTTC. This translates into CASSLAGQRSYEQYF.

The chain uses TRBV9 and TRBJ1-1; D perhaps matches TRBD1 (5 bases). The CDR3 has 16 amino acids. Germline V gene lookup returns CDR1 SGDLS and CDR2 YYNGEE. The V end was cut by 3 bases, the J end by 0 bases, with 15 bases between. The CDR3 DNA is TGTGCCAGCAGCGCCGAACCGGGACTCCTGAACACTGAAGCTTTCTTT. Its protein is CASSAEPGLLNTEAFF.

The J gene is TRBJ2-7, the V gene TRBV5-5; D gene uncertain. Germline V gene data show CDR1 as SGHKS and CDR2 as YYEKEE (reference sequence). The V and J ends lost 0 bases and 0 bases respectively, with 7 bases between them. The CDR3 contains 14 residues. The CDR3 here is CASSLVLNSYEQYF. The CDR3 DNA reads TGTGCCAGCAGCTTGGTACTGAACTCCTACGAGCAGTACTTC.

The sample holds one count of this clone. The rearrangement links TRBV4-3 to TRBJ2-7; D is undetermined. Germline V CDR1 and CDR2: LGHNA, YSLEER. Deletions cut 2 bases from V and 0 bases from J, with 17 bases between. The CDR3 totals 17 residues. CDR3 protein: CASSQIPGSLHSYEQYF. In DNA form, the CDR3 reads TGCGCCAGCAGCCAAATCCCCGGGTCCTTACACTCCTACGAGCAGTACTTC.

The CDR3 DNA sequence: TGTGCCAGCAGCCAAGACAGCGAGGTACAAGAGACCCAGTACTTC. This gives the protein CASSQDSEVQETQYF. This chain links TRBV14 with TRBJ2-5; no reliable D call. The length of the CDR3 is 15 residues. The germline CDR1 and CDR2 sequences are SGHDN and FVKESK. Trimming removed 0 bases from V and 2 bases from J, with 10 bases in between.